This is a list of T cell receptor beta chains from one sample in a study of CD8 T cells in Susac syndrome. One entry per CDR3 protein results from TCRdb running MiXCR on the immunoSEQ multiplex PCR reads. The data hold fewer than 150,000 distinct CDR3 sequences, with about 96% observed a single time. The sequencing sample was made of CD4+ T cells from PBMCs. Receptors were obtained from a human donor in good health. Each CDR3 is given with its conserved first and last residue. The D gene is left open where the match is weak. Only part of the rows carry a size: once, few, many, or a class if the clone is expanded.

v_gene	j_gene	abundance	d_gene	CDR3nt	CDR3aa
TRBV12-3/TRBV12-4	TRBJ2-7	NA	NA	TGTGCCAGTCAGACGGTCTACGAGCAGTACTTC	CASQTVYEQYF
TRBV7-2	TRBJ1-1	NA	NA	TGTGCCAGCAGCTTCATCCGGCAGGGGAGTGAAGCTTTCTTT	CASSFIRQGSEAFF
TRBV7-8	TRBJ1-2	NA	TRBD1	TGTGCCAGCAGCTCGCGGGACAGAGCGCTCTATGGCTACACCTTC	CASSSRDRALYGYTF
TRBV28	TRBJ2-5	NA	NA	TGTGCCACGGTGGGGGAGACCCAGTACTTC	CATVGETQYF
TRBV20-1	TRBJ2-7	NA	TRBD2	TGCAGTGCCCCGACTAGCGGGAGTCTAAACGAGCAGTACTTC	CSAPTSGSLNEQYF
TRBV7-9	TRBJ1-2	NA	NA	TGTGCCAGCAGCTTAGCGGGGGGCGTTGGTGGCTACACCTTC	CASSLAGGVGGYTF
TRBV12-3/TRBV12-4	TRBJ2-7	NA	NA	TGTGCCAGCAGTCCCGGGGTAAGCTCCTACGAGCAGTACTTC	CASSPGVSSYEQYF
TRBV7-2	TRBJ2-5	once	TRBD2	TGTGCCAGCAGCCCGAGAGGGGGACTAGCGGGACAAGAGACCCAGTACTTC	CASSPRGGLAGQETQYF
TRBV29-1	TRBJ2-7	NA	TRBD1	TGCAGCGTTGATCGTCAGGGGGCTGGCGAGCAGTACTTC	CSVDRQGAGEQYF
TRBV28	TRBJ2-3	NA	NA	TGTGCCAGCAGTCCGGCAGGGGCTCGCACAGATACGCAGTATTTT	CASSPAGARTDTQYF
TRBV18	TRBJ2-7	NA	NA	TGTGCCAGCTCACCCGGCGGGGCCCTCTCCTACGAGCAGTACTTC	CASSPGGALSYEQYF
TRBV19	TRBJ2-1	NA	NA	TGTGCCAGTAGCCAGGGAACTGGCTCCTACAATGAGCAGTTCTTC	CASSQGTGSYNEQFF
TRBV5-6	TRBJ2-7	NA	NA	TGTGCCAGCAGCCGCGACATCTCGGGGAACTACGAGCAGTACTTC	CASSRDISGNYEQYF
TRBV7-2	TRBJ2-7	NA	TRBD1	TGTGCCAGCAGCGTAGAGGGGGCGCGTGAGCAGTACTTC	CASSVEGAREQYF
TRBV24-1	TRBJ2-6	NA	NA	TGTGCCACCAGTGATTTGGGCACCACAGGGGCCAACGTCCTGACTTTC	CATSDLGTTGANVLTF
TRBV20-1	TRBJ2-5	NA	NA	TGCAGTGCCCTAGGGGTGGTAGAGACCCAGTACTTC	CSALGVVETQYF
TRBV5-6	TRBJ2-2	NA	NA	TGTGCCAGCAGCTCGTATCGCCTCGATACGCCGAACACCGGGGAGCTGTTTTTT	CASSSYRLDTPNTGELFF
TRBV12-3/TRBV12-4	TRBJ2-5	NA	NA	TGTGCCAGCAACAACCTCCTTCAAGAGACCCAGTACTTC	CASNNLLQETQYF
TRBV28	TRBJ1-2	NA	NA	TGTGCCAGCAGGATCCCCGGGACCCCGAGGGACTATGGCTACACCTTC	CASRIPGTPRDYGYTF
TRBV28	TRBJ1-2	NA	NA	TGTGCCAGCACCGATAACAGTTACTATGGCTACACCTTC	CASTDNSYYGYTF
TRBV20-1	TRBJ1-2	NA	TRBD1	TGCAGTGCCAATTCAGGGGGCGCACGCTATGGCTACACCTTC	CSANSGGARYGYTF
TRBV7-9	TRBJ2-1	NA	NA	TGTGCCAGCAGTTCCAACCTACAGCTTCACAATGAGCAGTTCTTC	CASSSNLQLHNEQFF
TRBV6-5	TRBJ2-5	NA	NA	TGTGCCAGCACTGTCATTGGGGGAATGACCCAGTACTTC	CASTVIGGMTQYF
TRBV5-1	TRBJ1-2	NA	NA	TGCGCCAGCAGCTTGGAAGGCAGCTACTATGGCTACACCTTC	CASSLEGSYYGYTF
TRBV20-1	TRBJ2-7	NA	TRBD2	TGCAGTGCTAGCTTGGCGGGGGCCTACGAGCAGTACTTC	CSASLAGAYEQYF
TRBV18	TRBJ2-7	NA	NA	TGTGCCAGCTCCCGAACCGGCCCTGCCAACTACGAGCAGTACTTC	CASSRTGPANYEQYF
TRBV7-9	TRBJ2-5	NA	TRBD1	TGTGCCAGCAGCATGCGAAGGGGGCGCGTAGAGACCCAGTACTTC	CASSMRRGRVETQYF
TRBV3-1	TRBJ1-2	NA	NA	TGTGCCAGCAGCCAAGTCCCGGGAACTGATGGCTACACCTTC	CASSQVPGTDGYTF
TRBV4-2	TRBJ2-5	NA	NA	TGTGCCAGCAGCCAAGAGCTTCATAAAGAGACCCAGTACTTC	CASSQELHKETQYF
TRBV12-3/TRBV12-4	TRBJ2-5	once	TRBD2	TGTGCCAGCAGTTTCGTGGGACTAGCGGGAGGGAGGCAAGAGACCCAGTACTTC	CASSFVGLAGGRQETQYF
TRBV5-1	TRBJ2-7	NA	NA	TGCGCCAGCAGCGCAGAATCCTACGAGCAGTACTTC	CASSAESYEQYF
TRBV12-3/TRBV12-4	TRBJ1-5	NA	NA	TGTGCCAGCAGTTGGAAACAGGGAAAGCAGCCCCAGCATTTT	CASSWKQGKQPQHF
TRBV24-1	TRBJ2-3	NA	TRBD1	TGTGCCACCAGTCTGGGACAGGGGGTTGGAGATACGCAGTATTTT	CATSLGQGVGDTQYF
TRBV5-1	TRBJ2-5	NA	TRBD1	TGCGCCAGCAGCTGGGGGACAGGGGGCGTAGAGACCCAGTACTTC	CASSWGTGGVETQYF
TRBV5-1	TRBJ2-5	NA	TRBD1	TGCGCCAGCACAGAAACAGGGGGGAGAGAGACCCAGTACTTC	CASTETGGRETQYF
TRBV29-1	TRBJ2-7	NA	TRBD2	TGCAGCGTTTCTAGCGGGGAAGGTCGCTACGAGCAGTACTTC	CSVSSGEGRYEQYF
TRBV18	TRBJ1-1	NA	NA	TGTGCCAGCCACGGGGGGGACCACACTGAAGCTTTCTTT	CASHGGDHTEAFF
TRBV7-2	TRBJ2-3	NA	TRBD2	TGTGCCAGCAGCTTTCGGACTAGGCGAGATACGCAGTATTTT	CASSFRTRRDTQYF
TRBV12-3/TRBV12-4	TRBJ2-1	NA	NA	TGTGCCAGCACCGCGAGAGCGCAAAGCAATGAGCAGTTCTTC	CASTARAQSNEQFF
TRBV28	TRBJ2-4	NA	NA	TGTGCCAGCAGGGGAGATCCCAAAAACATTCAGTACTTC	CASRGDPKNIQYF
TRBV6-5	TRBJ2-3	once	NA	TGTGCCAGCAGTCCGCCGGGACACTCCACAGATACGCAGTATTTT	CASSPPGHSTDTQYF
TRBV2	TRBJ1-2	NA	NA	TGTGCCAGCAGTTCCCGGAGGGGTCAGGGTGAGGGCTACACCTTC	CASSSRRGQGEGYTF
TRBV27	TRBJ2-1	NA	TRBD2	TGTGCCAGCAGTCTCAGGACTAGCGGGAGAGGCGAGCAGTTCTTC	CASSLRTSGRGEQFF
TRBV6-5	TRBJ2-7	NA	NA	TGTGCCAGCAGTTTCCGCGGCAGGGACTCCCGCTACGAGCAGTACTTC	CASSFRGRDSRYEQYF